This entry lists 20 T cell receptor beta chains sequenced from one sample in a study of blood T cell repertoires in COVID-19. Repertoires were generated with immunoSEQ multiplex PCR, while TCRdb's copy carries only in-frame clones and drops some. The sample yields around 170,000 clones, 84% seen once. Sequencing input: PBMCs or T cells enriched from blood (not recorded which). The receptors were sampled from a man aged 45-60 years who had recovered from COVID-19.

The chain employs TRBV4-2 and TRBJ1-4, with 11 bases lining up with TRBD1. This CDR3 spans 17 amino acids. With V trimmed by 1 base and J by 0 bases, 1 base remained unmatched. Germline-derived CDR1 and CDR2 are LGHNA and YNFKEQ. In DNA form, the CDR3 reads TGTGCCAGCAGCCAAGGGACAGGGGGCACAACTAATGAAAAACTGTTTTTT. Amino acids: CASSQGTGGTTNEKLFF.

This chain connects TRBV6-4 to TRBJ1-2, with 9 bases identical to TRBD1. Germline V gene data show CDR1 as MRHNA and CDR2 as SNTAGT. The length of the CDR3 is 13 residues. The trim removed 6 bases at V and 6 bases at J, leaving 5 bases unmatched. As DNA, the CDR3 is TGTGCCAGCAGCCCCGGGACAGGGAATGGCTACACCTTC. It translates to CASSPGTGNGYTF.

This clone was seen many times. The rearrangement uses TRBV7-9 and TRBJ2-1, with TRBD2 identical over 7 bases. CDR3 length: 16 amino acids. Trimming took 7 bases from V and 4 from J; bases not matched to a gene: 13. Germline CDR1 is SEHNR and CDR2 is FQNEAQ (reference sequence). DNA of the CDR3: TGTGCCAGCACCCCCCGGTGGGGCGGGGGTTACAATGAGCAGTTCTTC. Encoded protein: CASTPRWGGGYNEQFF.

This sequence joins TRBV2 and TRBJ2-7; TRBD1 agrees at 8 bases. Germline-derived CDR1 and CDR2 are SNHLY and FYNNEI. V was pared by 4 bases and J by 2 bases, with 7 bases of the junction left unmatched. The CDR3 loop spans 15 amino acids. For the CDR3, the DNA is TGTGCCAGCAGTGCTGGGACAGGATTTACCTACGAGCAGTACTTC. Its translation is CASSAGTGFTYEQYF.

The chain couples TRBV27 to TRBJ2-1; perhaps TRBD2 as D (5 bases). Germline lookup yields CDR1 MNHEY and CDR2 SMNVEV (reference sequence). The CDR3 has 17 residues. V dropped 2 bases and J dropped 0 bases, with 14 bases sitting between them. The CDR3 is CASSLGKRIRSYNEQFF. Written as DNA, the CDR3 is TGTGCCAGCAGTTTAGGGAAGCGGATCCGCTCCTACAATGAGCAGTTCTTC.

The chain is built from TRBV27 and TRBJ2-2; TRBD2 agrees at 15 bases. CDR3 length: 16 residues. V was pared by 4 bases and J by 6 bases, with 3 bases of the junction left unmatched. The V gene's germline CDR1 is MNHEY and CDR2 SMNVEV (reference sequence). This CDR3 reads CASSSGLAGGSGELFF. The DNA of the CDR3 is TGTGCCAGCAGTTCTGGACTAGCGGGGGGGTCCGGGGAGCTGTTTTTT.

The CDR3 loop is CASSPIGARTDTQYF. CDR3 nucleotides: TGTGCCAGCAGCCCAATTGGGGCCCGCACAGATACGCAGTATTTT. The chain carries TRBV7-2 and TRBJ2-3; tentatively, D is TRBD1 (5 bases). Per germline, CDR1 SGHTA and CDR2 FQGNSA. There are 15 residues in the CDR3. Trimming removed 5 bases at V and 1 base at J, with 13 bases between.

V is TRBV28 and J is TRBJ1-1, with no clear D. Trimming removed 4 bases from V and 6 bases from J, with 15 bases in between. This CDR3 contains 14 residues. Germline loops: CDR1 MDHEN, CDR2 SYDVKM. The CDR3 spells CASSYPGDSPEAFF. CDR3 sequence (DNA): TGTGCCAGCAGTTATCCGGGAGACTCGCCTGAAGCTTTCTTT.

In the case of this clone: Different DNA sequences within this sample yield the same CDR3. CDR3: CASSLGGQGPYEQYF. The CDR3 DNA sequence: TGTGCCAGCAGCTTAGGCGGACAGGGGCCCTACGAGCAGTACTTC. The chain combines TRBV7-2 with TRBJ2-7; 9 bases agree with TRBD1. The CDR3 consists of 15 residues. V dropped 1 base and J dropped 2; count of bases not matched to a gene: 3. Germline loops: CDR1 SGHTA, CDR2 FQGNSA.

The genes are TRBV7-3 and TRBJ1-1, with D uncertain. The germline gives CDR1 SGHTA, CDR2 FQGTGA. Trimming pared 5 bases from V and 3 bases from J, leaving 13 bases between. CDR3 size: 14 residues. The CDR3 region has the DNA TGTGCCAGCAGCCAGGATGGCAGTTACACTGAAGCTTTCTTT. Translation gives CASSQDGSYTEAFF. The full variable domain, completed using reference TRBV7-3 and TRBJ1-1, is GAGVSQTPSNKVTEKGKYVELRCDPISGHTALYWYRQSLGQGPEFLIYFQGTGAADDSGLPNDRFFAVRPEGSVSTLKIQRTERGDSAVYLCASSQDGSYTEAFFGQGTRLTVV.

The rearrangement joins TRBV7-2 to TRBJ1-5, with a tentative D call TRBD1 (6 bases). Germline V gives CDR1 SGHTA, CDR2 FQGNSA. The CDR3 contains 15 residues. V lost 1 base, J lost 3 bases, and 10 bases lay in between. CDR3 sequence reads: CASSLVTGTNQPQHF. DNA of the CDR3: TGTGCCAGCAGCTTAGTCACAGGGACCAATCAGCCCCAGCATTTT.

The V and J genes are TRBV2 and TRBJ1-2; tentatively, D is TRBD1 (6 bases). CDR1 is SNHLY and CDR2 is FYNNEI in the germline V gene. This CDR3 is 12 amino acids long. Trimming cost V 10 bases and J 6 bases, with 15 bases left between them. The CDR3 nucleotides are TGTGCCATCCAACAGGGAAAGGATGGCTACACCTTC. Translated: CAIQQGKDGYTF.

In its sample, this clone was seen once. V gene TRBV15 combines with J gene TRBJ1-1; D perhaps matches TRBD1 (6 bases). This CDR3 contains 16 residues. V was shortened by 1 base and J by 12 bases, with 24 bases between the two germline ends. Germline CDR1 reads LNHNV; CDR2 reads YYDKDF (reference sequence). The DNA of the CDR3 is TGTGCCACCAGCAGAGTTCGAGGGGGTGGGGGTGTCAGGTCTTTCTTT. This sequence encodes CATSRVRGGGGVRSFF.

The chain has TRBV7-9 and TRBJ2-2, with 8 bases matching TRBD1. CDR3 length: 15 amino acids. Germline CDR1 reads SEHNR; CDR2 reads FQNEAQ (reference sequence). Trimming at V came to 2 bases and at J to 5 bases, leaving 4 bases not matched to a gene. The CDR3 DNA reads TGTGCCAGCAGCTTATCAGGGGGCCGGACCGGGGAGCTGTTTTTT. Translated, it gives CASSLSGGRTGELFF.

The sample holds one count of this clone. The J gene is TRBJ1-1, the V gene TRBV7-9, with D possibly being TRBD1 (6 bases). The germline V and J ends were trimmed by 0 bases and 10 bases, with 9 bases remaining between them. The CDR3 runs to 12 residues. The germline V gene has CDR1 SEHNR and CDR2 FQNEAQ (reference sequence). The CDR3 sequence: CASSLALGGAFF. DNA of the CDR3: TGTGCCAGCAGCTTAGCGTTAGGGGGAGCTTTCTTT.

The rearrangement links TRBV5-1 to TRBJ2-1; 8 nucleotides align to TRBD2. The CDR3 loop spans 14 amino acids. The J segment lost 3 bases and the V segment lost 7 bases, leaving 6 bases of the junction unmatched. Germline loops: CDR1 SGHRS, CDR2 YFSETQ. CDR3 loop: CASHSGGLYNEQFF. CDR3 nucleotide sequence: TGCGCCAGCCACAGCGGGGGCCTCTACAATGAGCAGTTCTTC.

This chain connects TRBV19 to TRBJ2-3, with 8 bases matching TRBD2. Trimming took 8 bases from V and 2 from J; bases not matched to a gene: 9. From germline, CDR1 is LNHDA and CDR2 SQIVND (reference sequence). This CDR3 is built from 15 residues. Here the CDR3 reads CASSGTSSPTDTQYF. As DNA, the CDR3 is TGTGCCAGTTCCGGGACTAGTTCCCCCACAGATACGCAGTATTTT.

The CDR3 nucleotides read TGTGCCAGTAGGGGGACAGGCCTAAGCAATCAGCCCCAGCATTTT. As protein: CASRGTGLSNQPQHF. The chain links TRBV19 to TRBJ1-5; TRBD1 aligns across 8 bases. The junction had 5 bases not matched to a gene; V was cut back by 6 bases and J by 1 base. The germline gives CDR1 LNHDA, CDR2 SQIVND (reference sequence). The CDR3 has 15 amino acids.

This chain connects TRBV5-1 to TRBJ1-4; tentative D call: TRBD1 (6 bases). Looked up from germline, CDR1 is SGHRS and CDR2 is YFSETQ. The CDR3 contains 17 residues. Trimming removed 0 bases at V and 5 bases at J, with 17 bases between. The DNA for the CDR3 is TGCGCCAGCAGCTTGGCCTATAGAACAGGGCCCAATGAAAAACTGTTTTTT. This translates into CASSLAYRTGPNEKLFF.

The rearrangement uses TRBV12-5 and TRBJ2-7; 7 bases fit TRBD2. The CDR3 is 16 residues long. With 5 bases clipped from V and 3 bases from J, the junction kept 13 bases outside the gene matches. Germline CDR1 and CDR2: LGHNT and FRNRAP. The DNA for the CDR3 is TGTGCTAGTGGTACCCCCCAGGGCAGCGGGATCTACGAGCAGTACTTC. This gives the protein CASGTPQGSGIYEQYF.